A single sample is the source of the 5 T cell receptor beta chains below, sequenced in a study of blood T cell repertoires in COVID-19. Method: immunoSEQ multiplex PCR; TCRdb's copy keeps in-frame clones and lacks some. The repertoire holds hundreds of thousands of clones, with around 90% as singletons. Sequencing was done on a sample of PBMCs or T cells enriched from blood (not recorded which). The source is a woman between 18 and 29 years old with acute COVID-19.

V is TRBV28 and J is TRBJ2-2, with TRBD2 matching 10 bases. CDR1 and CDR2 (germline): MDHEN, SYDVKM. This CDR3 has 13 residues. V lost 6 bases, J lost 5 bases, and 0 bases stayed unmatched. The CDR3 sequence: CASRAGGTGELFF. The CDR3 DNA sequence: TGTGCCAGCAGAGCGGGAGGGACCGGGGAGCTGTTTTTT.

The rearrangement links TRBV6-4 to TRBJ2-1; 11 nucleotides line up with TRBD2. Germline V gives CDR1 MRHNA, CDR2 SNTAGT. V was clipped by 1 base and J by 5 bases; unmatched bases: 1. CDR3 size: 15 residues. Here the CDR3 reads CASSDLAGGNNEQFF. In DNA form, the CDR3 reads TGTGCCAGCAGTGACTTAGCGGGAGGGAACAATGAGCAGTTCTTC.

The rearrangement uses TRBV28 and TRBJ2-3; 11 bases are a match to TRBD1. The V segment lost 2 bases and the J segment 4 bases; nucleotides outside the gene matches: 8. The germline gives CDR1 MDHEN, CDR2 SYDVKM. This CDR3 comprises 17 residues. The CDR3 DNA is TGTGCCAGCAGTTTAAAGGCGGGACAGGGGGGGTCAGATACGCAGTATTTT. Its protein product is CASSLKAGQGGSDTQYF.

J is TRBJ2-3 and V is TRBV7-3; 9 nucleotides line up with TRBD2. The CDR3 is 15 residues long. CDR1 is SGHTA, CDR2 FQGTGA, per germline. With 4 bases clipped from V and 2 bases from J, the junction kept 4 bases outside the gene matches. Here the CDR3 DNA reads TGTGCCAGCAGCTCCGGGACTAGCTTCACAGATACGCAGTATTTT. It specifies CASSSGTSFTDTQYF. Using reference TRBV7-3 and TRBJ2-3 for the parts outside the CDR3, the full variable domain is GAGVSQTPSNKVTEKGKYVELRCDPISGHTALYWYRQSLGQGPEFLIYFQGTGAADDSGLPNDRFFAVRPEGSVSTLKIQRTERGDSAVYLCASSSGTSFTDTQYFGPGTRLTVL.

The chain employs TRBV15 and TRBJ1-1; the D gene is possibly TRBD1 (6 bases). CDR1 LNHNV and CDR2 YYDKDF come from the germline V gene (reference sequence). The CDR3 extends over 15 amino acids. V lost 5 bases to trimming and J lost 3 bases, with 16 bases between them. CDR3 coding DNA: TGTGCCACCAGCGGAACCCGGGACACTTACACTGAAGCTTTCTTT. It translates to CATSGTRDTYTEAFF.